This paragraph reports one TCR beta chain. The antigen remains undetermined. Sequencing of TCRB used Survey level resolution. Sequencing used immunoSEQ multiplex PCR; TCRdb keeps in-frame clones, though not all of them. The profile shows some 6,200 clones, about 85% of them singletons. These data belong to a study of follicular helper T cells after annual influenza vaccination. Study-level points and caveats: Successive annual vaccinations recalled a recurrent oligoclonal ICOS+CD38+ cTfh response with influenza-specific clonotypes.

Time point meaning: 2015-2016 season, 7 days after influenza vaccination. No donor had influenza vaccine in the prior 6 months; all lived in the community. Germline V CDR1 and CDR2: KGHSH, LQKENI. The CDR3 covers 16 residues. V shed 2 bases, J shed 4 bases, and the junction held 6 bases outside the gene matches. The sequenced sample was CXCR5- memory CD4+ T cells sorted from blood, obtained 7 days after influenza vaccination. The rearrangement uses TRBV18 and TRBJ2-2, with TRBD1 matching over 8 bases. The TCR originated in an adult who received the influenza vaccine. The CDR3 DNA reads TGTGCCAGCTCACCAATAGGACAGGGAGGCACCGGGGAGCTGTTTTTT. Translation: CASSPIGQGGTGELFF.